This record looks at one TCR beta chain sequence and its context. Its specificity is unknown. This sample is part of a study of shared clonotypes between healthy human individuals. Study-level results: Represented diversity (both genetic and exposure-history) was limited by the small number of donors. Among several donors, approximately 5% of naive CD4 clonotypes were found in common.

Per germline, CDR1 SGHTA and CDR2 FQGNSA. V was cut by 2 bases and J by 10 bases, with 18 bases left in between. This CDR3 comprises 15 residues. As handled by the study authors: In the immunoSEQ data, sequences were junction-only and lacked quality scores, so filtering differed. Assay: immunoSEQ multiplex PCR; the TCRdb copy retains only in-frame clones and omits some. V, J and clone size derive from that table, while D and trimming were established from the DNA sequence. The sample carries a few million clones, around nine tenths recorded once. V usage is TRBV7-2 and J usage is TRBJ2-1, with D possibly matching TRBD1 (6 bases). This TCR came from a young man in good health. Sequencing input: naive CD4+ T cells sorted from blood. The subset was: CD45RA+ positively selected. Here the CDR3 DNA reads TGTGCCAGCAGCTTAAACACAGGGAATCACGACGAGCAGTTCTTC. Its translation: CASSLNTGNHDEQFF.